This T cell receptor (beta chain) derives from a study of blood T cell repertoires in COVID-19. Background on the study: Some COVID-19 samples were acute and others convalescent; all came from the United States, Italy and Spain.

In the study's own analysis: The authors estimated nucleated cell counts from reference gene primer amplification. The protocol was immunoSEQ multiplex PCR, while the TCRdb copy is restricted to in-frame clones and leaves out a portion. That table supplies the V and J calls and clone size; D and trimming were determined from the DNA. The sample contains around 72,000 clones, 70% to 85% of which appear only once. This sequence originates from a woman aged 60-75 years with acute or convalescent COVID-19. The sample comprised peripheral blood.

The CDR3 coding sequence is TGTGCCAGCAGCACACGTGGGCAGGGAGGTTCCTATGGCTACACCTTC. Translated: CASSTRGQGGSYGYTF. J is TRBJ1-2 and V is TRBV9; a possible D gene is TRBD1 (5 bases). The CDR3 is 16 amino acids. The V gene lost 4 bases and the J gene lost 4 bases, with 20 bases spanning the gap. Germline V gene lookup returns CDR1 SGDLS and CDR2 YYNGEE.